What follows are 21 T cell receptor beta chains derived from one specimen sequenced in a study of radiotherapy plus CTLA-4 blockade in lung cancer. TCRdb's table, derived via immunoSEQ multiplex PCR, lists solely in-frame clones and lacks some. The table has 130,000 or so clones, 70% to 90% seen once. This specimen was peripheral blood, taken from a patient treated with radiotherapy plus ipilimumab. The receptors originated from a human donor with non-small cell lung cancer that progressed on radiotherapy plus ipilimumab.

The chain links TRBV25-1 to TRBJ2-1; D is uncertain. CDR3 length: 12 residues. Trimming took off 2 bases at V and 9 bases at J, with 8 bases between the two ends. Germline CDR1 is MGHDK and CDR2 is SYGVNS. CDR3 sequence: CASSEGQLEQFF. In nucleotides, the CDR3 is TGTGCCAGCAGTGAAGGCCAGCTTGAGCAGTTCTTC. Full variable domain (remainder filled in from reference TRBV25-1 and TRBJ2-1): EADIYQTPRYLVIGTGKKITLECSQTMGHDKMYWYQQDPGMELHLIHYSYGVNSTEKGDLSSESTVSRIRTEHFPLTLESARPSHTSQYLCASSEGQLEQFFGPGTRLTVL.

The chain employs TRBV5-6 and TRBJ1-2; 8 bases are a match to TRBD1. Unmatched junction bases numbered 11, after V lost 4 bases and J lost 6 bases. CDR1 SGHDT and CDR2 YYEEEE come from the germline V gene. The CDR3 sequence is 15 residues long. In DNA, the CDR3 is TGTGCCAGCAGCCCGACAGGGGTTTTTTTTCATGGCTACACCTTC. Residues: CASSPTGVFFHGYTF.

The chain has TRBV20-1 and TRBJ1-4; a weak D match, TRBD1 (5 bases). Germline V gene lookup returns CDR1 DFQATT and CDR2 SNEGSKA (reference sequence). This CDR3 is 11 amino acids long. V was shortened by 6 bases and J by 5 bases, with 7 bases between the two germline ends. CDR3 DNA: TGCAGTGCGTGGGGGAATGAAAAACTGTTTTTT. This encodes CSAWGNEKLFF.

The chain is built from TRBV5-6 and TRBJ1-5; TRBD1 matches at 8 bases. Germline-derived CDR1 and CDR2 are SGHDT and YYEEEE. This CDR3 spans 16 amino acids. Unmatched junction bases numbered 6, after V lost 4 bases and J lost 0 bases. The CDR3: CASSRGTGYSNQPQHF. The CDR3, as DNA: TGTGCCAGCAGCCGTGGGACAGGCTATAGCAATCAGCCCCAGCATTTT.

The rearrangement links TRBV7-9 to TRBJ2-7; TRBD1 matches at 9 bases. This CDR3 is built from 14 residues. CDR1 and CDR2 from the germline V gene are SEHNR and FQNEAQ (reference sequence). Germline trimming cut 4 bases from V and 6 bases from J; bases unmatched to any gene: 7. The CDR3 nucleotides are TGTGCCAGCAGCTCGACCGGGACAGGGTTCGAGCAGTACTTC. Translated, it gives CASSSTGTGFEQYF. Filled out from reference TRBV7-9 and TRBJ2-7, the complete variable domain reads DTGVSQNPRHKITKRGQNVTFRCDPISEHNRLYWYRQTLGQGPEFLTYFQNEAQLEKSRLLSDRFSAERPKGSFSTLEIQRTEQGDSAMYLCASSSTGTGFEQYFGPGTRLTVT.

This chain joins TRBV9 and TRBJ1-1; possible D gene TRBD1, 5 bases. This CDR3 is built from 15 residues. V dropped 0 bases and J dropped 4 bases, with 13 bases sitting between them. Per germline, CDR1 SGDLS and CDR2 YYNGEE. CDR3 protein: CASSVVPGRATEAFF. CDR3 DNA: TGTGCCAGCAGCGTAGTTCCGGGGCGGGCCACTGAAGCTTTCTTT.

This chain uses TRBV30 with TRBJ1-3; a possible D gene is TRBD1 (6 bases). Germline V gives CDR1 GTSNPN, CDR2 SVGIG (reference sequence). This CDR3 has 16 residues. Trimming took 0 bases from V and 1 from J, leaving 13 bases between them. For the CDR3, the DNA is TGTGCCTGGAGTGTAAATGGGGGCGGTTCTGGAAACACCATATATTTT. Translating it yields CAWSVNGGGSGNTIYF. The full variable domain, with the rest looked up from reference TRBV30 and TRBJ1-3, is SQTIHQWPATLVQPVGSPLSLECTVEGTSNPNLYWYRQAAGRGLQLLFYSVGIGQISSEVPQNLSASRPQDRQFILSSKKLLLSDSGFYLCAWSVNGGGSGNTIYFGEGSWLTVV.

J is TRBJ2-2 and V is TRBV11-1, with D possibly called TRBD1 or TRBD2 (5 bases each). The CDR3 has 13 residues. Germline CDR1 SGHAT, CDR2 FQDESV (reference sequence). Deletions cut 6 bases from V and 7 bases from J, with 12 bases between. The CDR3 bases are TGTGCCAGCAGTTTTGGGACGGGCGGGGAGCTGTTTTTT. As protein: CASSFGTGGELFF.

The chain is built from TRBV15 and TRBJ2-1; 14 nucleotides match TRBD2. From germline, CDR1 is LNHNV and CDR2 YYDKDF (reference sequence). The CDR3 sequence is 13 residues long. V shed 8 bases and J 7 bases; nucleotides not matched to a gene: 1. Written as DNA, the CDR3 is TGTGCCACCGGGACTAGCGGGAGAAATGAGCAGTTCTTC. The encoded protein is CATGTSGRNEQFF.

J is TRBJ1-2 and V is TRBV2; D is possibly TRBD1 (5 bases). Germline V gene data show CDR1 as SNHLY and CDR2 as FYNNEI. The CDR3 covers 13 residues. Trimming removed 7 bases from V and 6 bases from J, with 15 bases in between. The CDR3, as DNA: TGTGCCAGCACCAGTATCAGGGTAGATGGCTACACCTTC. Its translation: CASTSIRVDGYTF.

The chain carries TRBV6-5 and TRBJ1-2, with no clear D. V was shortened by 2 bases and J by 3 bases, with 7 bases between the two germline ends. The CDR3 has 13 amino acids. Germline V gene lookup returns CDR1 MNHEY and CDR2 SVGAGI. In DNA, the CDR3 is TGTGCCAGCAGTTACCACGGGGACTATGGCTACACCTTC. Its translation: CASSYHGDYGYTF.

This rearrangement joins TRBV7-6 to TRBJ2-2; D could derive from TRBD1 or TRBD2 (5 bases each). There are 15 residues in the CDR3. The V gene's germline CDR1 is SGHVS and CDR2 FNYEAQ. Deletions cut 5 bases from V and 2 bases from J, with 12 bases between. CDR3 sequence (DNA): TGTGCCAGCAGCCCCCCGGGACCCAACACCGGGGAGCTGTTTTTT. Translation: CASSPPGPNTGELFF. Full variable domain (rest looked up from reference TRBV7-6 and TRBJ2-2): GAGVSQSPRYKVTKRGQDVALRCDPISGHVSLYWYRQALGQGPEFLTYFNYEAQQDKSGLPNDRFSAERPEGSISTLTIQRTEQRDSAMYRCASSPPGPNTGELFFGEGSRLTVL.

This chain connects TRBV6-1 to TRBJ2-7; D is perhaps TRBD1 (6 bases). Between the trimmed V and J ends, which lost 10 bases and 2 bases, there was a span of 21 bases. CDR1 MNHNS and CDR2 SASEGT come from the germline V gene. The CDR3 totals 15 residues. The DNA of the CDR3 is TGTGCCACCAGGGACACCAAGTGGGGAACCTACGAGCAGTACTTC. Amino acids: CATRDTKWGTYEQYF.

V usage is TRBV5-1 and J usage is TRBJ2-7, with D possibly being TRBD1 (6 bases). The CDR3 runs 14 residues. From germline, CDR1 is SGHRS and CDR2 YFSETQ. V dropped 1 base and J dropped 7 bases, with 15 bases sitting between them. This CDR3 is CASSLYPGVGEQYF. CDR3 sequence (DNA): TGCGCCAGCAGCTTGTATCCAGGGGTGGGGGAGCAGTACTTC.

This rearrangement joins TRBV9 to TRBJ1-2; D not resolved. CDR3 size: 14 residues. The V and J ends lost 0 bases and 0 bases respectively, with 6 bases between them. Germline assignment: CDR1 SGDLS and CDR2 YYNGEE. The DNA of the CDR3 is TGTGCCAGCAGCGTAGCGGCAACTAACTATGGCTACACCTTC. Residues: CASSVAATNYGYTF.

This clone occurred once. This chain links TRBV27 with TRBJ1-6, with D hard to call. This CDR3 spans 15 amino acids. Trimming took 6 bases from V and 3 from J, leaving 12 bases between them. Per germline, CDR1 MNHEY and CDR2 SMNVEV (reference sequence). The CDR3 protein is CASSSQTDYNSPLHF. The CDR3 region has the DNA TGTGCCAGCAGCTCCCAGACGGACTATAATTCACCCCTCCACTTT.

This chain joins TRBV28 and TRBJ1-2; D perhaps matches TRBD1 (5 bases). Per germline, CDR1 MDHEN and CDR2 SYDVKM. The CDR3 consists of 15 residues. V was clipped by 7 bases and J by 6 bases, with 21 bases between them. This chain's CDR3 is CASNSPAAGGDGYTF. CDR3 coding DNA: TGTGCCAGCAACTCCCCGGCGGCGGGGGGTGATGGCTACACCTTC.

This clone was counted a single time. This chain links TRBV4-1 with TRBJ2-5, with D unresolved. The V and J ends lost 0 bases and 5 bases respectively, with 13 bases between them. This CDR3 has 15 amino acids. Germline V gene lookup returns CDR1 MGHRA and CDR2 YSYEKL. The CDR3 DNA is TGCGCCAGCAGCCAAGATTGGGGATCGTTGGAGACCCAGTACTTC. Translating gives CASSQDWGSLETQYF.

The chain couples TRBV5-4 to TRBJ2-3, with a possible D match to TRBD2 (6 bases). Trimming pared 3 bases from V and 2 bases from J, leaving 10 bases between. Germline V gene data show CDR1 as SGHNT and CDR2 as YYREEE (reference sequence). CDR3 length: 14 amino acids. Here the CDR3 DNA reads TGTGCCAGCAGCTCGGGACTGGACACAGATACGCAGTATTTT. Encoded protein: CASSSGLDTDTQYF.

The rearrangement joins TRBV7-8 to TRBJ1-4; no clear D. Germline CDR1 SGHVS, CDR2 FQNEAQ. The CDR3 is 13 amino acids. Trimming left V 7 bases short and J 7 bases short, with 13 bases between. CDR3 sequence reads: CASTPAGGEKLFF. The CDR3 bases are TGTGCCAGCACACCAGCAGGAGGTGAAAAACTGTTTTTT.

The chain has TRBV7-6 and TRBJ1-1; D not certain. The V end lost 2 bases, the J end lost 1 base, and 8 bases lay between the germline ends. The CDR3 runs 14 residues. From germline, CDR1 is SGHVS and CDR2 FNYEAQ. CDR3 coding DNA: TGTGCCAGCAGCTTACGGACCTCGAACACTGAAGCTTTCTTT. Its protein product is CASSLRTSNTEAFF.